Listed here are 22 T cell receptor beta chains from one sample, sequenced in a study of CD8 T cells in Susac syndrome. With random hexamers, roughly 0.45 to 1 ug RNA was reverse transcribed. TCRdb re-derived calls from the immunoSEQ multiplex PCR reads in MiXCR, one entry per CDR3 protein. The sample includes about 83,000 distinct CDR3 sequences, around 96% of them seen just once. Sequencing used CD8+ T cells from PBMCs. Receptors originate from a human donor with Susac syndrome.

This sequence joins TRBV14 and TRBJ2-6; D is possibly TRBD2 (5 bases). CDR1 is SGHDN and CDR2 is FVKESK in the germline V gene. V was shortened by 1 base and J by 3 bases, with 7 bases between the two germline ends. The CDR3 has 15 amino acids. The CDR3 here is CASSQVGGGANVLTF. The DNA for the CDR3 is TGTGCCAGCAGCCAAGTCGGAGGTGGGGCCAACGTCCTGACTTTC.

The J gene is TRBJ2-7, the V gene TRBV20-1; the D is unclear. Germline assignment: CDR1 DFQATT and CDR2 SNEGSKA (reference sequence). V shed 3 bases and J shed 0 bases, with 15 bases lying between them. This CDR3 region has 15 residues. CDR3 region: CSARALTTSSYEQYV. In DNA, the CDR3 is TGCAGTGCTAGGGCCTTAACGACAAGCTCCTACGAGCAGTACGTC.

The CDR3 DNA is TGTGCCAGCACCCGCCGACAGGGTTCCAATGAGCAGTTCTTC. As protein: CASTRRQGSNEQFF. The chain uses TRBV5-6 and TRBJ2-1, with 7 bases aligning to TRBD1. After removal of 6 bases from V and 6 bases from J, the junction contained 9 bases not matched to a gene. The CDR3 sequence is 14 residues long. The germline V gene has CDR1 SGHDT and CDR2 YYEEEE.

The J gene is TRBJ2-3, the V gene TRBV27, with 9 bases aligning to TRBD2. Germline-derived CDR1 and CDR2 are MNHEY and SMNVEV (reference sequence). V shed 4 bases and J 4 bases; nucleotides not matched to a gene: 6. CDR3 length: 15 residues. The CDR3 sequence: CASSSAGGVADTQYF. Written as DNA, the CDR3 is TGTGCCAGCAGTTCCGCGGGAGGGGTGGCAGATACGCAGTATTTT.

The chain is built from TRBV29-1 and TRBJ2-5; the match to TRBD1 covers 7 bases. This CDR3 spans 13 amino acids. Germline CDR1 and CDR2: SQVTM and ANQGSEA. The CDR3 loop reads CSGTDRVGETQYF. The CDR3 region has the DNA TGCAGTGGGACCGACAGGGTAGGCGAGACCCAGTACTTC.

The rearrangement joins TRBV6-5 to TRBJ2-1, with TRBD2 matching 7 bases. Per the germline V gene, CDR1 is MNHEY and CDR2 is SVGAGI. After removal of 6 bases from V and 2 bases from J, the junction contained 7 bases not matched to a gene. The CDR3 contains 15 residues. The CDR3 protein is CASRSGTTAYNEQFF. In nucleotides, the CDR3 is TGTGCCAGCAGATCCGGGACTACCGCCTACAATGAGCAGTTCTTC.

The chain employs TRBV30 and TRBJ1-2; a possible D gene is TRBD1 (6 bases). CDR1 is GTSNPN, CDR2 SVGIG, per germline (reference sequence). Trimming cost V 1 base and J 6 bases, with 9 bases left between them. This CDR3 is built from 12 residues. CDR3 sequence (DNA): TGTGCCTGGAGTGATACAGGGAATGGCTACACCTTC. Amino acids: CAWSDTGNGYTF.

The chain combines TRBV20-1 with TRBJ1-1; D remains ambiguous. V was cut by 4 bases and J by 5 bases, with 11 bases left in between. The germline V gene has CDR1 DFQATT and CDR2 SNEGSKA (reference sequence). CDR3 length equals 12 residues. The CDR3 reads CSATPLGTEAFF. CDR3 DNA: TGCAGTGCTACGCCGTTGGGAACTGAAGCTTTCTTT.

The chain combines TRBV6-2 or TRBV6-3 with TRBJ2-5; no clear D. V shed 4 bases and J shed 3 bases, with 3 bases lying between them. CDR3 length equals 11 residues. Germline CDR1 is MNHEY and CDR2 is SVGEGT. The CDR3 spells CASSFKETQYF. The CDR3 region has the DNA TGTGCCAGCAGTTTCAAAGAGACCCAGTACTTC.

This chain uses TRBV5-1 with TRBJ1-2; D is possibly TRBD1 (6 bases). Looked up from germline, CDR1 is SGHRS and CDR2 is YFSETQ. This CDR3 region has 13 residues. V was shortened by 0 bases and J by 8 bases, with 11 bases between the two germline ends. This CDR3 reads CASSLGGRRGYTF. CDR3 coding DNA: TGCGCCAGCAGCTTGGGGGGGCGGCGCGGCTACACCTTC.

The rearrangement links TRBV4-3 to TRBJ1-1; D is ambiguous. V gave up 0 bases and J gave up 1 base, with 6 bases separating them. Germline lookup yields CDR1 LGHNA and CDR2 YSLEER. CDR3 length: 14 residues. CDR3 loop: CASSQDHGNTEAFF. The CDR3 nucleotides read TGCGCCAGCAGCCAAGATCATGGGAACACTGAAGCTTTCTTT.

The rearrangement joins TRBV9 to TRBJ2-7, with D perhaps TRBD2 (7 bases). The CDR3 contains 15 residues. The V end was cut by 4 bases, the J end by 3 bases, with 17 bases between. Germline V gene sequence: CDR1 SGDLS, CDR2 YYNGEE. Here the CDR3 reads CASSPSLGGGYEQYF. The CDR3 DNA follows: TGTGCCAGCAGCCCCTCTCTGGGAGGGGGCTACGAGCAGTACTTC.

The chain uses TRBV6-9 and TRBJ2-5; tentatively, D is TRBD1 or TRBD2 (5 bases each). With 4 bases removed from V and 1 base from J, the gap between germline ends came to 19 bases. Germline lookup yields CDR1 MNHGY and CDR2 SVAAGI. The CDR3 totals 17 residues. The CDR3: CASSCRGVQVGQETQYF. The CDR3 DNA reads TGTGCCAGCAGTTGTCGAGGGGTCCAGGTTGGCCAAGAGACCCAGTACTTC.

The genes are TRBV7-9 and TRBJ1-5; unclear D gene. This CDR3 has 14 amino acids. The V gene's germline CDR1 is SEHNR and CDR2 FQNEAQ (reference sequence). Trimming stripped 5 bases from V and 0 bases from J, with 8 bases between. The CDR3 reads CASSPSDSNQPQHF. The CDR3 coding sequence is TGTGCCAGCAGCCCCTCCGATAGCAATCAGCCCCAGCATTTT.

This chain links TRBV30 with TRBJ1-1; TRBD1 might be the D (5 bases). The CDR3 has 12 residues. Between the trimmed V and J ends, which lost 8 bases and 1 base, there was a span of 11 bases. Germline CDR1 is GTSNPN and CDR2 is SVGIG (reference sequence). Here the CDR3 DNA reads TGTGCCGGGAAGAGGGGGAACACTGAAGCTTTCTTT. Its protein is CAGKRGNTEAFF.

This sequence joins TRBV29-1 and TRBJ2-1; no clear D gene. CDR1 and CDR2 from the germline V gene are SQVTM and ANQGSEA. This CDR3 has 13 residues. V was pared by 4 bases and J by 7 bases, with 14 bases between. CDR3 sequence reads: CSVGPRGSNEQFF. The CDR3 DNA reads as TGCAGCGTTGGACCCCGAGGTTCGAATGAGCAGTTCTTC.

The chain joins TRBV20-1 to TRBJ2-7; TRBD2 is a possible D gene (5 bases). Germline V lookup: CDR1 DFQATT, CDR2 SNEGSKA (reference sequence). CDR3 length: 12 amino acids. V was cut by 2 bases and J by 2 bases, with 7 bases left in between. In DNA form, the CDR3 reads TGCAGTGCTAGAAGCGGCGCCTACGAGCAGTACTTC. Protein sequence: CSARSGAYEQYF.

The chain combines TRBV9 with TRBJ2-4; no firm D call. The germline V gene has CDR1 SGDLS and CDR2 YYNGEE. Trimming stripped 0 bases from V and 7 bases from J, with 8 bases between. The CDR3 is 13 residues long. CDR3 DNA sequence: TGTGCCAGCAGCGTAGACGGCAGGAACATTCAGTACTTC. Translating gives CASSVDGRNIQYF.

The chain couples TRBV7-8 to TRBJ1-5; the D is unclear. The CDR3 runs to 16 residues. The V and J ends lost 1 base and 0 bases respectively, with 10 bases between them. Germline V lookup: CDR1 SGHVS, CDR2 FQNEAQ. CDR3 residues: CASSLEFVVSNQPQHF. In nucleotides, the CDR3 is TGTGCCAGCAGCTTAGAATTCGTGGTTAGCAATCAGCCCCAGCATTTT.

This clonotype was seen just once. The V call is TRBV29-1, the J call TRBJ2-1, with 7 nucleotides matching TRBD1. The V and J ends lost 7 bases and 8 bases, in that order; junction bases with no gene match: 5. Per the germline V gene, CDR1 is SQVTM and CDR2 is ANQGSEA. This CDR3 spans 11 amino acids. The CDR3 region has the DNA TGCAGCGCCCACAGGGGATATGAGCAGTTCTTC. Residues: CSAHRGYEQFF.

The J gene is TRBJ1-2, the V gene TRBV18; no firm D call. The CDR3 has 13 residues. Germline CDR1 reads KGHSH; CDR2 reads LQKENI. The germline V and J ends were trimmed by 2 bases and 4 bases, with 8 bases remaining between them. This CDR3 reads CASSPEASYGYTF. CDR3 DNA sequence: TGTGCCAGCTCACCAGAGGCCTCCTATGGCTACACCTTC. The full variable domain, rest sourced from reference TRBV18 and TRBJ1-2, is NAGVMQNPRHLVRRRGQEARLRCSPMKGHSHVYWYRQLPEEGLKFMVYLQKENIIDESGMPKERFSAEFPKEGPSILRIQQVVRGDSAAYFCASSPEASYGYTFGSGTRLTVV.

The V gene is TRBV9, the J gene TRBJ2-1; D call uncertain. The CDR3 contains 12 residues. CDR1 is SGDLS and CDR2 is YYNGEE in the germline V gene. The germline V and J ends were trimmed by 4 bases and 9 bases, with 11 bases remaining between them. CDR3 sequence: CASSPTEREQFF. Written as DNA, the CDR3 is TGTGCCAGCAGCCCTACTGAGCGTGAGCAGTTCTTC.